This passage covers 11 T cell receptor beta chains from one sample sequenced in a study of tumor-infiltrating lymphocytes in primary liver carcinoma (TCRdb year 2017). The sample was run on an Illumina HiSeq 2500. Starting from approximately 460 ng total RNA, TCRbeta-specific cDNA was produced by reverse transcription with a constant-region primer and ProtoScript II reverse transcriptase. TCRbeta libraries were built with three nested multiplex PCR rounds, a slightly modified ARM-PCR procedure. Each of the first two PCR rounds ran for around 10 cycles using multiplex TRBV1-TRBV30 forward primers together with a Cbeta reverse primer. The public reads were reanalyzed by TCRdb: fastp trimming at Q25, MiXCR alignment, in-frame beta chains only. Identical CDR3 protein sequences are pooled into one entry, listed with their most common genes and DNA. In all, the sample holds about 74,000 distinct CDR3 sequences, and roughly two thirds of those were seen once. The ten largest clones represent around a quarter of the sample.

Without any cell sorting, total RNA and DNA were co-extracted from about 20-30 mg of bulk tissue using the AllPrep DNA/RNA mini kit. The specimen sequenced was liver tumor tissue from sampling region 4. The sample's cell subset or site label is to be understood as: tumor region T4, right-lateral pole. The receptor set was obtained from a man aged 35-49 years with primary liver carcinoma and hepatitis B virus infection.

Comments on this clonotype: At one boundary the junction diverges from the germline segment, which might be a read error. The rearrangement uses TRBV4-1 and TRBJ2-7; 12 positions match TRBD1. The CDR3 extends over 16 amino acids. Germline CDR1 is MGHRA and CDR2 is YSYEKL. CDR3 in DNA: TGTGCCAGCAGCCAGACCACCGGGACAGGGGGCTACAAGCAGTACTTC. As protein: CASSQTTGTGGYKQYF.

This rearrangement joins TRBV5-1 to TRBJ2-3, with D unresolved. The V end was cut by 4 bases, the J end by 2 bases, with 11 bases between. The CDR3 runs 14 residues. Germline V CDR1 and CDR2: SGHRS, YFSETQ. CDR3 region: CASSPVGFTDTQYF. The CDR3 DNA is TGCGCCAGCAGCCCGGTGGGGTTCACAGATACGCAGTATTTT.

In regard to this clonotype: Here the CDR3 omits its conserved ending phenylalanine or tryptophan, so a read error is the likely source. The chain has TRBV7-8 and TRBJ2-3; D unclear. Germline CDR1 reads SGHVS; CDR2 reads FQNEAQ. The CDR3 consists of 17 residues. CDR3 sequence (DNA): TGTGCCAGTAGCTTAGATGTAAGTGGAGCTAGCACAGATACGCAGTATGTT. Translation: CASSLDVSGASTDTQYV.

The chain joins TRBV7-2 to TRBJ2-2; D is tentatively TRBD1 or TRBD2 (5 bases each). Trimming took off 2 bases at V and 0 bases at J, with 10 bases between the two ends. Germline loops: CDR1 SGHTA, CDR2 FQGNSA. CDR3 length equals 16 residues. This CDR3 is CASSLRGLANTGELFF. CDR3 coding DNA: TGTGCCAGCAGCTTACGGGGCTTGGCGAACACCGGGGAGCTGTTTTTT.

This clonotype showed up just once. An end of the junction does not agree with germline; a read error may underlie this. This chain connects TRBV4-1 to TRBJ2-7; TRBD1 agrees at 9 bases. CDR1 is MGHRA, CDR2 YSYEKL, per germline. The CDR3 spans 14 residues. The CDR3 loop reads CVSSQDGDREEQYF. The DNA of the CDR3 is TGCGTCAGCAGCCAAGATGGGGACAGGGAGGAGCAGTACTTC.

As concerns this clonotype: Mismatch with germline at one junction end may stem from a read error. The chain recombines TRBV11-2 with TRBJ2-7, with 15 bases identical to TRBD2. Germline V lookup: CDR1 SGHAT, CDR2 FQNNGV. The CDR3 totals 18 residues. The CDR3 nucleotides read TGTGCCTGCAGCTTACCCGTTGGACTAGCGGGAGGGTGGTACGAGCAGTACTTC. Encoded protein: CACSLPVGLAGGWYEQYF.

The chain links TRBV11-2 to TRBJ1-5, with D unresolved. V was trimmed by 5 bases and J by 6 bases, leaving 14 bases between them. Per germline, CDR1 SGHAT and CDR2 FQNNGV. The CDR3 has 14 residues. CDR3 loop: CASSGLDTGQPQHF. DNA of the CDR3: TGTGCCAGCAGCGGCCTAGACACCGGTCAGCCCCAGCATTTT.

The chain uses TRBV10-3 and TRBJ2-5; 8 nucleotides agree with TRBD2. The CDR3 is 17 amino acids. The germline V gene has CDR1 ENHRY and CDR2 SYGVKD. With 6 bases clipped from V and 4 bases from J, the junction kept 16 bases outside the gene matches. Here the CDR3 reads CAISGTSGGKSPETQYF. As DNA, the CDR3 is TGTGCCATCAGCGGGACTAGTGGAGGGAAAAGTCCAGAGACCCAGTACTTC.

This clonotype was detected once. The CDR3 ends on some other residue instead of the conserved phenylalanine or tryptophan, so this is likely a read error. The chain links TRBV12-3 or TRBV12-4 to TRBJ2-1; D not resolved. The CDR3 runs 12 residues. Trimming stripped 2 bases from V and 13 bases from J, with 12 bases between. CDR3 protein: CASSLPTLEQFP. DNA for the CDR3: TGTGCCAGCAGTTTACCGACCCTTGAACAGTTCCCC.

V usage is TRBV11-3 and J usage is TRBJ2-7, with D hard to call. The V gene lost 4 bases and the J gene lost 7 bases, with 11 bases spanning the gap. This CDR3 has 12 amino acids. Germline V CDR1 and CDR2: SGHNT, YENEEA. The CDR3 DNA follows: TGTGCCAGCAGCTCCCAATTGGGGGAGCAGTACTTC. This codes for CASSSQLGEQYF.

This sequence joins TRBV5-6 and TRBJ2-1, with 7 positions matching TRBD2. V shed 4 bases and J 3 bases; nucleotides not matched to a gene: 10. Germline CDR1 reads SGHDT; CDR2 reads YYEEEE. The CDR3 extends over 16 amino acids. The CDR3 spells CASSQWEGKGYNEQFF. CDR3 DNA: TGTGCCAGCAGCCAATGGGAGGGAAAGGGCTACAATGAGCAGTTCTTC.